Given below is one T cell receptor (beta chain) in context. Its specificity is not known. Germline V gene sequence: CDR1 MNHEY, CDR2 SVGEGT. The CDR3 has 15 amino acids. The junction had 10 bases not matched to a gene; V was cut back by 3 bases and J by 6 bases. Scientists ran DNA taken from cultured CD4+ T cells through the Oncomine TCR Beta short-read assay for sequencing. TCRdb reprocessed the PCR reads via MiXCR and lists one record per CDR3 protein. The data hold 13,000 or so distinct CDR3 sequences, with 40% to 60% observed a single time. Treatment reported: approximately nine-day PBMC culture with coronavirus spike peptide pools or control peptides (ViraFEST assay). This record belongs to a study of vaccination and CD4 T cells after COVID-19. Study background: The post-vaccine samples came a median approximately 75 days after dose two (range 14 to 241). As a positive control, some control cultures were given a CEFX pool, while others were given an HIV-1 Nef pool or no peptide.

Sequenced: CD4+ T cells from blood, cultured in vitro. The receptor was isolated from a human donor who had recovered from COVID-19. The chain couples TRBV6-2 or TRBV6-3 to TRBJ1-1; 7 nucleotides line up with TRBD1. CDR3 sequence: CASSYRSGTEAEAFF. The DNA of the CDR3 is TGTGCCAGCAGTTATCGTTCCGGGACAGAGGCTGAAGCTTTCTTT.